These 28 T cell receptor beta chains were sequenced from one sample in a study of OX40 agonist ivuxolimab in advanced cancers. The method was immunoSEQ multiplex PCR; TCRdb's version includes in-frame clones alone and lacks a portion of them. The sample shows nearly 50,000 clones, 70% to 90% of them seen only once. Specimen: CD4+ or CD8+ T cells sorted from blood, collected in a trial of the OX40 agonist ivuxolimab. These receptor sequences come from an adult with an advanced solid tumor such as melanoma, head and neck, liver or kidney cancer.

The V and J genes are TRBV7-9 and TRBJ2-5; the match to TRBD2 covers 8 bases. CDR1 is SEHNR, CDR2 FQNEAQ, per germline (reference sequence). V shed 2 bases, J shed 1 base, and the junction held 6 bases outside the gene matches. The CDR3 totals 16 residues. The CDR3 region is CASSLWIAGPQETQYF. CDR3 bases: TGTGCCAGCAGCTTATGGATAGCGGGGCCCCAAGAGACCCAGTACTTC.

V and J are TRBV7-9 and TRBJ1-2; 7 bases are a match to TRBD1. Germline V gives CDR1 SEHNR, CDR2 FQNEAQ (reference sequence). The V segment lost 1 base and the J segment 5 bases; nucleotides outside the gene matches: 10. The CDR3 consists of 16 residues. CDR3 sequence reads: CASSLGGQRLGYGYTF. The CDR3 coding sequence is TGTGCCAGCAGCTTAGGGGGACAGCGGCTAGGGTATGGCTACACCTTC.

This clone turned up a few times. V usage is TRBV30 and J usage is TRBJ2-7; either TRBD1 or TRBD2 may supply D (6 bases each). The V and J ends lost 3 bases and 3 bases respectively, with 18 bases between them. This CDR3 contains 15 residues. Germline CDR1 is GTSNPN and CDR2 is SVGIG (reference sequence). This CDR3 reads CAWRGIRGAFYEQYF. CDR3 DNA: TGTGCCTGGAGAGGAATAAGGGGGGCTTTCTACGAGCAGTACTTC.

The V call is TRBV6-1, the J call TRBJ2-1; 11 nucleotides align to TRBD2. Unmatched junction bases numbered 7, after V lost 4 bases and J lost 8 bases. The germline CDR1 and CDR2 sequences are MNHNS and SASEGT. The CDR3 loop spans 15 amino acids. CDR3 protein: CASSGVAGGLDEQFF. The DNA for the CDR3 is TGTGCCAGCAGTGGGGTAGCGGGGGGGCTTGATGAGCAGTTCTTC.

The chain uses TRBV6-5 and TRBJ1-2; D is unresolved. The CDR3 consists of 14 residues. Germline V gives CDR1 MNHEY, CDR2 SVGAGI. V lost 6 bases and J lost 2, with 13 bases in between. The CDR3 protein is CASSPLTVNYGYTF. The CDR3 region has the DNA TGTGCCAGCAGCCCCTTGACGGTGAACTATGGCTACACCTTC.

The chain recombines TRBV27 with TRBJ2-5; the D is unclear. V shed 4 bases and J shed 5 bases, with 8 bases lying between them. In germline, CDR1 is MNHEY, CDR2 SMNVEV (reference sequence). The CDR3 covers 12 residues. This CDR3 is CASSSGWETQYF. Here the CDR3 DNA reads TGTGCCAGCAGTTCCGGCTGGGAGACCCAGTACTTC.

J is TRBJ1-1 and V is TRBV19; 10 bases fit TRBD1. Germline V lookup: CDR1 LNHDA, CDR2 SQIVND (reference sequence). This CDR3 is built from 16 residues. The J segment lost 4 bases and the V segment lost 4 bases, leaving 9 bases of the junction unmatched. The CDR3 loop reads CASSNQGTGVFTEAFF. The CDR3, as DNA: TGTGCCAGTAGTAATCAGGGGACAGGGGTATTCACTGAAGCTTTCTTT. Full variable domain (outside the CDR3, taken from reference TRBV19 and TRBJ1-1): DGGITQSPKYLFRKEGQNVTLSCEQNLNHDAMYWYRQDPGQGLRLIYYSQIVNDFQKGDIAEGYSVSREKKESFPLTVTSAQKNPTAFYLCASSNQGTGVFTEAFFGQGTRLTVV.

The chain employs TRBV4-1 and TRBJ2-3; the D gene is possibly TRBD2 (5 bases). Germline V gene sequence: CDR1 MGHRA, CDR2 YSYEKL. Trimming pared 9 bases from V and 1 base from J, leaving 11 bases between. This CDR3 has 13 amino acids. The CDR3 here is CASGRGGTDTQYF. The CDR3 DNA reads as TGCGCCAGTGGACGGGGAGGCACAGATACGCAGTATTTT.

This chain connects TRBV7-2 to TRBJ2-1; 12 bases fit TRBD2. The V and J ends lost 1 base and 8 bases, in that order; junction bases with no gene match: 0. The CDR3 contains 14 residues. CDR1 and CDR2 (germline): SGHTA, FQGNSA. CDR3 bases: TGTGCCAGCAGCTTAGGACTAGCGGGGGATGAGCAGTTCTTC. Translating it yields CASSLGLAGDEQFF.

The chain uses TRBV6-5 and TRBJ2-1; the match to TRBD2 covers 7 bases. The CDR3 consists of 14 residues. V lost 6 bases, J lost 3 bases, and 5 bases stayed unmatched. CDR1 and CDR2 from the germline V gene are MNHEY and SVGAGI. The CDR3 DNA follows: TGTGCCAGCAGAAGAGGGGAGGGCTACAATGAGCAGTTCTTC. Encoded protein: CASRRGEGYNEQFF.

The chain links TRBV28 to TRBJ2-5; D unclear. Germline lookup yields CDR1 MDHEN and CDR2 SYDVKM. The CDR3 spans 13 residues. Trimming cost V 3 bases and J 0 bases, with 5 bases left between them. CDR3 sequence: CASSFNNQETQYF. The DNA for the CDR3 is TGTGCCAGCAGTTTTAACAACCAAGAGACCCAGTACTTC. Variable domain in full (rest from reference TRBV28 and TRBJ2-5): DVKVTQSSRYLVKRTGEKVFLECVQDMDHENMFWYRQDPGLGLRLIYFSYDVKMKEKGDIPEGYSVSREKKERFSLILESASTNQTSMYLCASSFNNQETQYFGPGTRLLVL.

The rearrangement links TRBV5-6 to TRBJ1-1; D call uncertain. This CDR3 is 11 amino acids long. Germline CDR1 SGHDT, CDR2 YYEEEE. V lost 2 bases and J 4 bases, leaving 3 bases between the germline ends. This CDR3 reads CASSFGTEAFF. Here the CDR3 DNA reads TGTGCCAGCAGCTTTGGCACTGAAGCTTTCTTT. Variable domain in full (rest from reference TRBV5-6 and TRBJ1-1): DAGVTQSPTHLIKTRGQQVTLRCSPKSGHDTVSWYQQALGQGPQFIFQYYEEEERQRGNFPDRFSGHQFPNYSSELNVNALLLGDSALYLCASSFGTEAFFGQGTRLTVV.

V is TRBV5-6 and J is TRBJ2-5, with TRBD2 identical over 10 bases. Germline CDR1 SGHDT, CDR2 YYEEEE. Germline trimming cut 2 bases from V and 2 bases from J; bases unmatched to any gene: 3. The CDR3 sequence is 15 residues long. CDR3 amino acids: CASSLIAGGQETQYF. The DNA for the CDR3 is TGTGCCAGCAGCTTAATAGCGGGGGGACAAGAGACCCAGTACTTC.

The J gene is TRBJ2-7, the V gene TRBV5-4; D is perhaps TRBD1 (5 bases). CDR3 length: 13 amino acids. Germline V gene lookup returns CDR1 SGHNT and CDR2 YYREEE (reference sequence). Trimming pared 1 base from V and 6 bases from J, leaving 11 bases between. CDR3 region: CASSLPQGGEQYF. The DNA of the CDR3 is TGTGCCAGCAGCTTGCCTCAGGGTGGCGAGCAGTACTTC.

This chain uses TRBV11-2 with TRBJ2-2; D gene ambiguous. V lost 1 base, J lost 0 bases, and 9 bases lay in between. The CDR3 is 16 residues long. Germline loops: CDR1 SGHAT, CDR2 FQNNGV. CDR3 loop: CASSLVAQANTGELFF. The CDR3, as DNA: TGTGCCAGCAGCTTAGTAGCCCAGGCGAACACCGGGGAGCTGTTTTTT.

The J gene is TRBJ2-5, the V gene TRBV7-6, with a possible D match to TRBD1 (7 bases). Germline values: CDR1 SGHVS, CDR2 FNYEAQ. CDR3 size: 14 residues. V was shortened by 2 bases and J by 3 bases, with 10 bases between the two germline ends. The CDR3 is CASSLQGGKETQYF. Here the CDR3 DNA reads TGTGCCAGCAGCTTACAGGGGGGCAAAGAGACCCAGTACTTC.

This sequence joins TRBV4-2 and TRBJ2-5; a possible D gene is TRBD1 (7 bases). Germline lookup yields CDR1 LGHNA and CDR2 YNFKEQ. The CDR3 extends over 17 amino acids. Between the trimmed V and J ends, which lost 3 bases and 2 bases, there was a span of 19 bases. CDR3 protein: CASSQTQYQGGQETQYF. The CDR3 DNA follows: TGTGCCAGCAGCCAGACACAGTACCAGGGGGGTCAAGAGACCCAGTACTTC.

The V and J genes are TRBV29-1 and TRBJ2-5, with 11 bases fitting TRBD2. The trim removed 5 bases at V and 2 bases at J, leaving 13 bases unmatched. The CDR3 covers 17 residues. From germline, CDR1 is SQVTM and CDR2 ANQGSEA. CDR3 residues: CSVRQGPSGGPQETQYF. CDR3 nucleotides: TGCAGCGTTCGCCAGGGCCCTAGCGGGGGGCCTCAAGAGACCCAGTACTTC.

This chain joins TRBV6-4 and TRBJ2-1, with D uncertain. The CDR3 spans 13 residues. CDR1 is MRHNA, CDR2 SNTAGT, per germline. Trimming took off 3 bases at V and 4 bases at J, with 7 bases between the two ends. The CDR3 loop reads CASSEEPYNEQFF. CDR3 bases: TGTGCCAGCAGTGAAGAGCCATACAATGAGCAGTTCTTC.

This chain connects TRBV7-9 to TRBJ1-2; 7 bases agree with TRBD1. This CDR3 spans 15 amino acids. After removal of 1 base from V and 1 base from J, the junction contained 3 bases not matched to a gene. Germline V CDR1 and CDR2: SEHNR, FQNEAQ (reference sequence). The CDR3 loop reads CASSLENRGNYGYTF. The CDR3, as DNA: TGTGCCAGCAGCTTAGAAAACAGGGGTAACTATGGCTACACCTTC.

The genes are TRBV25-1 and TRBJ2-1, with 11 bases identical to TRBD2. CDR3 length equals 15 residues. Germline V lookup: CDR1 MGHDK, CDR2 SYGVNS. V shed 6 bases, J shed 3 bases, and the junction held 4 bases outside the gene matches. CDR3 loop: CASRASGGIYNEQFF. The CDR3 nucleotides read TGTGCCAGCAGGGCTAGCGGGGGGATCTACAATGAGCAGTTCTTC.

This clone showed up just once. The CDR3 spells CASSFEPGLYGYTF. CDR3 bases: TGTGCCAGCAGCTTTGAACCAGGGCTCTATGGCTACACCTTC. The chain combines TRBV5-6 with TRBJ1-2, with D possibly being TRBD1 (5 bases). The CDR3 contains 14 residues. The germline CDR1 and CDR2 sequences are SGHDT and YYEEEE. The V end lost 2 bases, the J end lost 4 bases, and 12 bases lay between the germline ends.

CDR3 sequence (DNA): TGTGCCAGCAGTATCTCATACAGGGACTTTATCTATGAGCAGTTCTTC. Protein product: CASSISYRDFIYEQFF. The chain is built from TRBV28 and TRBJ2-1; D may correspond to TRBD1 or TRBD2 (6 bases each). There are 16 residues in the CDR3. Trimming removed 5 bases from V and 8 bases from J, with 22 bases in between. CDR1 and CDR2 from the germline V gene are MDHEN and SYDVKM. The full variable domain, rest sourced from reference TRBV28 and TRBJ2-1, is DVKVTQSSRYLVKRTGEKVFLECVQDMDHENMFWYRQDPGLGLRLIYFSYDVKMKEKGDIPEGYSVSREKKERFSLILESASTNQTSMYLCASSISYRDFIYEQFFGPGTRLTVL.

The chain has TRBV21-1 and TRBJ1-6; the D segment call TRBD1 is taken from the table without a DNA check. TRBV21-1 is a documented pseudogene. CDR3 length: 14 residues. As DNA, the CDR3 is TGTGCCCCCCGCATGGACAGGGAACATTCACCCCTCCACTTT. This codes for CAPRMDREHSPLHF.

The chain is built from TRBV29-1 and TRBJ2-3; D gene unclear. Trimming shortened V by 3 bases and J by 2 bases, and 9 bases separated the two germline ends. Germline V CDR1 and CDR2: SQVTM, ANQGSEA. This CDR3 has 13 residues. The CDR3 is CSVDGGYTDTQYF. CDR3 DNA: TGCAGCGTTGATGGCGGCTACACAGATACGCAGTATTTT.

A note on this clone: Other DNA sequences in the same sample also yield this CDR3. The J gene is TRBJ2-7, the V gene TRBV6-5; tentatively, D is TRBD2 (5 bases). The V gene's germline CDR1 is MNHEY and CDR2 SVGAGI. V lost 8 bases to trimming and J lost 3 bases, with 8 bases between them. This CDR3 has 11 amino acids. The CDR3 reads CASRGDYEQYF. The DNA of the CDR3 is TGTGCCAGCCGGGGTGACTACGAGCAGTACTTC.

The rearrangement uses TRBV9 and TRBJ1-3, with D possibly matching TRBD1 (5 bases). Germline assignment: CDR1 SGDLS and CDR2 YYNGEE. This CDR3 is 15 amino acids long. V dropped 2 bases and J dropped 0 bases, with 9 bases sitting between them. CDR3 bases: TGTGCCAGCAGCGTGGCGGGGGTCTCTGGAAACACCATATATTTT. Translating gives CASSVAGVSGNTIYF.

The V gene is TRBV28, the J gene TRBJ1-2; D gene uncertain. This CDR3 comprises 13 residues. V dropped 1 base and J dropped 8 bases, with 11 bases sitting between them. Germline-derived CDR1 and CDR2 are MDHEN and SYDVKM. This CDR3 is CASSLYQTPGYTF. For the CDR3, the DNA is TGTGCCAGCAGTTTATACCAAACTCCGGGCTACACCTTC.